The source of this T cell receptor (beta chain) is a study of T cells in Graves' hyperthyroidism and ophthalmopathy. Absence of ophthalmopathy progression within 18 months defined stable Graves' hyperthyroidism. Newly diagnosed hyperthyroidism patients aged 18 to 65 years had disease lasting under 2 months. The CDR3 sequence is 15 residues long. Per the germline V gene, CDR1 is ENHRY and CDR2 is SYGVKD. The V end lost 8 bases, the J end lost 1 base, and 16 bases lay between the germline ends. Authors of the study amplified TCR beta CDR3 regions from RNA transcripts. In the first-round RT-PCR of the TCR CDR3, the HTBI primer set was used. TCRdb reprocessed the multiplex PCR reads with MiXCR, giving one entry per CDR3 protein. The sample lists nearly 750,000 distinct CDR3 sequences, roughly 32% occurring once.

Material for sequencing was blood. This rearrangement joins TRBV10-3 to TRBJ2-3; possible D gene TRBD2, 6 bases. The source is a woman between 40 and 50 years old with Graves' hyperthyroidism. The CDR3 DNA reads TGTGCCATCGGGCCGGGAGTAATGGGCACAGATACGCAGTATTTT. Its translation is CAIGPGVMGTDTQYF.